This T cell receptor beta chain was sequenced in a study of cytomegalovirus exposure and HLA in healthy donors (TCRdb year 2017). Notes on the research overall: In an earlier analysis of roughly 500 of the donors, about 270 Gb of sequence data and 90 million to 130 million unique TCR beta sequences from about 179 million T cells were reported. A later analysis re-examined previously published TCR beta repertoires from 600 to 700 donors and added high-resolution HLA genotyping to investigate patterns of TCR occurrence. To predict cytomegalovirus infection status, the study combined high-throughput TCR immunosequencing, statistical association of individual TCRs with disease status, and machine learning. An earlier analysis of around 540 of the donors applied high-throughput TCR beta sequencing to assess whether each TCR beta V gene segment acted as functional or pseudogenic. The aim of the study was to test whether cataloging public T cell receptors could identify signatures of past pathogen exposure. An early release covering roughly 600 HLA-typed donors comprised approximately 300 gigabases of sequencing data and around 86 million unique TCR sequences. In a later genetic analysis, genome-wide SNP genotypes for about three fifths of the roughly 670 donors were used, and that subset was treated as a discovery cohort. Besides the first cohort of hundreds of subjects, a separate validation cohort made up of around 120 different subjects was used. In the later analysis, no new phenotypic data were used to find candidate immune exposures; instead, reliance was placed on TCR beta sequences and their occurrence across donors. All discovery cohort repertoires had been generated using a single sequencing platform. Donor age, sex, ethnicity and CMV serostatus were compiled alongside the repertoire data. Roughly 5 DR-DQ haplotypes were handled as single units for association and clustering, since linkage in the cohort was strong. The T cell repertoires of 666 subjects were profiled by immunosequencing and related to cytomegalovirus serostatus. Across about 370 genotyped donors of the cohort, an average of approximately 220,000 unique TCR beta nucleotide sequences per donor were sequenced, and 15% to 20% of those sequences were non-productive. The genetic ancestry cluster associated with self-reported Caucasian donors included approximately 85% of the 398 genotyped donors. HLA typing covered class I and class II loci at four-digit resolution. Typing coverage differed by locus: A, B, C, DRB1 and DQB1 were typed in about 620-640 donors, DQA1 in approximately 520, DPA1 in some 570, and DPB1 in about 450. General conclusions and limits of the study: Linkage disequilibrium might explain the correlated functional status among segregating V segments, but an unknown experimental factor could not be excluded. According to a later analysis, TCR association rates differed among HLA loci, with DRB1 alleles showing the most associated TCRs and HLA-C alleles showing the fewest. A cluster of highly shared sequence variants was judged likely to represent a technical artifact of the sequencing pipeline. A later analysis reported that several top co-occurrence clusters appeared linked to parvovirus B19, influenza, CMV and Epstein-Barr virus. In a later analysis, most CMV-associated TCR beta chains were found to appear HLA-restricted, with HLA associations seemingly driven largely by CMV exposure. Compared with the 666-donor mean, donors in an Asian-associated ancestry cluster had fewer N-insertions in productive TCRs, according to a later genetic analysis. A further reported finding was that TCR beta sequences accurately predicted the HLA-A and HLA-B alleles for most subjects in the first cohort. Because HLA typing was unavailable for some donors at each locus, only the typed subset was used in association tests. In vitro tests confirmed that a few of the cytomegalovirus-associated TCR beta chains recognize cytomegalovirus antigens. While some public TCRs were present in many individuals, most TCR sequences turned up only very rarely across donors. A later analysis associated roughly 17,000 TCR beta sequences with specific HLA alleles at a false discovery rate of 0.05. Assigning TCR associations to individual alleles was difficult when HLA alleles, especially DR and DQ, strongly co-occurred. In an earlier analysis of some 500 of the donors, most TCR beta V segments appeared in productive rearrangements about 87% or about 30% of the time, broadly matching IMGT annotations. In a later genetic analysis, a missense DCLRE1C variant was associated with V-gene and J-gene trimming of TCR beta chains, and the association was replicated in an independent cohort. For the cohort, immune exposure information was limited to CMV serostatus. Only TCR beta chains were sequenced in this cohort, and the absence of alpha or paired-chain data limited detectable features. Because counts were too low, some 17 rarely observed V segments, including chromosome 9 orphons, were excluded from the earlier analysis of fewer than 650 of the donors. Compared with equally common non-associated chains, HLA-associated TCR beta chains in a later analysis were more clonally expanded and had lower generation probabilities. The study gave a list of some 150 TCR beta chains associated with cytomegalovirus. According to the authors, the approach could potentially be generalized to other disease states and immunological phenotypes. The presence/absence analyses assumed that sequencing depth was roughly uniform across donors, and that assumption may not be true. Because the 87-base-pair reads could not distinguish some IMGT-functional V segments, including TRBV6-2 and TRBV6-3, those segments were excluded. Cytomegalovirus status was reported to be diagnosed by the classifier with high specificity and sensitivity in both the original and validation cohorts.

In total, 666 healthy bone marrow donors made up the cohort. All cohort members were sampled while nominally healthy, although unrecorded immune exposures were likely present. The donor was CMV seronegative and belonged to the group of 380 or so seronegative cohort members. Every donor gave a peripheral blood sample, and the peripheral blood mononuclear cells from that sample were used for TCR beta sequencing. The Qiagen DNeasy Blood Extraction Kit was used to extract genomic DNA from the blood cell samples. This clone has a single count. It lacks a known antigen. No base quality values were provided; no much bigger clone lies one nucleotide off. Library prep was done by the immunoSEQ multiplex PCR assay. A mixture of 60 forward primers for TCR Vbeta segments and 13 reverse primers for TCR Jbeta segments was used in the multiplex PCR. The CDR3 region of rearranged TCR beta genes was amplified from genomic DNA with a multiplex PCR assay. The Illumina HiSeq System was used to sequence the amplified TCR beta libraries as 87-base-pair reads. Per the authors' processing: A later analysis tallied around 82 million unique TCR beta chains across the 640 or so repertoires, and about 10 million of those chains were shared by two or more donors. A nearest-neighbor algorithm error-corrected the raw reads and collapsed the reads into unique sequences, merging closely related sequences to remove PCR and sequencing errors. CDR3 sequences were aligned to IMGT reference sequences to assign V, D and J gene segments. Each retained sequence needed at least a six-nucleotide match to both a V gene segment and a J gene segment. A rearrangement counted as productive if the CDR3 had no stop codons and remained in frame with V and J, and every other rearrangement counted as non-productive. Following IMGT convention, CDR3 was defined as the stretch from the second conserved V-encoded cysteine to the conserved J-encoded phenylalanine. The earlier analysis of some 600 of the donors excluded sequences that lacked an unambiguous match to a single V gene segment. An earlier analysis of several hundred of the donors called V segments functional above 56.7% productive rearrangements and segregating when the between-donor standard deviation exceeded 5%. A statistical classification framework was built to diagnose cytomegalovirus status from the catalog of TCR beta chain sequences. In a later analysis, TCR nucleotide sequences were compared against IMGT/GENE-DB human TR gene sequences so that V and J genes could be assigned. The TCRdist pipeline was used in a later analysis to assign CDR3 sequences and most-parsimonious VDJ recombination scenarios. A later analysis defined each TCR beta chain by its CDR3 amino acid sequence plus V-gene family, and excluded reads lacking a unique V-gene family. In a later analysis, 450 to 600 highly shared, low-generation-probability nucleotide sequences were removed to address suspected cross-contamination and a sequencing artifact. A later analysis calculated a clonal expansion index for each public chain from normalized within-repertoire ranks of inferred template counts. Generation probabilities in a later analysis came from a VDJ recombination model fitted to out-of-frame rearrangements, and those results were checked against IGoR. In a later analysis, hypergeometric tests were used to score TCR-TCR, TCR-HLA and TCR-CMV co-occurrence, with a repertoire-size bias correction applied to TCR pairs. A later analysis estimated false discovery rates by permuting HLA or CMV assignments 20 times. In a later analysis, co-occurring TCRs were grouped with DBSCAN, and TCRdist sequence similarity was added when clustering was performed within HLA-allele-positive subsets. For co-occurrence clustering, repertoires with fewer than 30,000 or more than 120,000 public chains were excluded, along with a handful of repertoires with anomalous nucleotide sharing. Drawn from immuneACCESS, this table holds only the in-frame rearrangements with V and J called that TCRdb kept. Clones are partly lost; checked studies trace under half to an unresolved V gene and leave the rest unexplained. V, J and clone size were drawn from that table, and D and trimming were deduced from the DNA. The sample table records 200,000 to 250,000 clones; more than 85% of these occur just once. Approximately 1% of the sample is taken by the ten largest.

Reading from cysteine to phenylalanine, the CDR3 counts 18 amino acids. Only CDR3 DNA is held: 54 bases, read in frame from base 1. The germline V gene yields MGHRA for CDR1 and YSYEKL for CDR2. Compared with germline, V lacks 1 base and J lacks 6 bases; bases without a gene match: 12. Sequences were obtained from PBMCs. This sequence originates from a woman in her late teens or twenties in good health and CMV-seronegative. This chain joins TRBV4-1 to TRBJ2-7, with 13 middle bases fitting TRBD2. CDR3 region: CASSQGTSGSLDHGEQYF. DNA sequence: TGCGCCAGCAGCCAAGGGACTAGCGGGAGCCTGGACCATGGCGAGCAGTACTTC.